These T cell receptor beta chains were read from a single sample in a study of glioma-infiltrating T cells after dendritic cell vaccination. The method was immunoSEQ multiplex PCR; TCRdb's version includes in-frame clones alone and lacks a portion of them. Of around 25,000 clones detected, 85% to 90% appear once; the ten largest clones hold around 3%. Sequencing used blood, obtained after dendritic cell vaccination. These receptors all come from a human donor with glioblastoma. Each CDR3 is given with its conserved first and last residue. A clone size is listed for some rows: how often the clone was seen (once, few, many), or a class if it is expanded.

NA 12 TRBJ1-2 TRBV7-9 CASSLGGWGYTF
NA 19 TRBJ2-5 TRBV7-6 CASSLSDTIPAGFQETQYF
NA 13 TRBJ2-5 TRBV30 CAWSRGNMETQYF
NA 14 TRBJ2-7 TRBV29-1 CSVRDSPSSYEQYF
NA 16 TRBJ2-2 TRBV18 CASSQNSRGPTGELFF
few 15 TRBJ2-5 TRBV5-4 CASSLGRTGQETQYF
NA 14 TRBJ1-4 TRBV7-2 CASSLAASREKLFF
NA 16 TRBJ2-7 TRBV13 CASSTSGGGSSYEQYF
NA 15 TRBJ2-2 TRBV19 CASSSSGVGTGELFF
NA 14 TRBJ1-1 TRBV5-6 CASSLALGLAEAFF
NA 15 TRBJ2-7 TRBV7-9 CASSSDSGRTYEQYF
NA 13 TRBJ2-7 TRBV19 CASSDRGTYEQYF
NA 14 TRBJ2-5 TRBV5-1 CASKSLGGDETQYF
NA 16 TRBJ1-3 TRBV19 CASSISTGGAGNTIYF
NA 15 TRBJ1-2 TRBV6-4 CASSVGQGTNYGYTF
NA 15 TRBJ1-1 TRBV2 CASTPHRGANTEAFF
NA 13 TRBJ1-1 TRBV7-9 CASRGHMNTEAFF
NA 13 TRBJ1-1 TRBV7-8 CASSLGEGTEAFF
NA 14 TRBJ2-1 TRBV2 CASSERLLYNEQFF
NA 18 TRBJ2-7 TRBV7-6 CASSFFSPDQGVSYEQYF